The rows below give T cell receptor beta chains drawn from one sample of a study of T cells in Graves' hyperthyroidism and ophthalmopathy. TCRdb re-analysed the multiplex PCR reads in MiXCR, keeping a single row per CDR3 protein. The sample yields 610,000 or so distinct CDR3 sequences, around 46% seen once. Sequenced sample: peripheral blood or thyroid tissue (not recorded which). These receptors were obtained from a young woman with Graves' hyperthyroidism. The CDR3 runs from the conserved cysteine through the conserved F or W. A D gene is named only where the DNA matches it firmly. Size tells how often a clone was seen (once, few, many) or the class of an expanded clone, and some rows leave it out.

J | size | D | V | CDR3 | DNA
TRBJ1-1 | many | - | TRBV25-1 | CASSADIGGTEAFF | TGTGCCAGCAGTGCAGATATAGGGGGAACTGAAGCTTTCTTT
TRBJ1-5 | once | - | TRBV7-2 | CASSLGAGGAAQHF | TGTGCCAGCAGCTTAGGAGCGGGGGGGGCGGCCCAGCATTTT
TRBJ1-6 | many | - | TRBV20-1 | CSARLASDSSYNSPLHF | TGCAGTGCTAGACTTGCCAGCGATAGCTCCTATAATTCACCCCTCCACTTT
TRBJ2-2 | many | TRBD2 | TRBV5-6 | CASSLAGGPFTGELFF | TGTGCCAGCAGCTTGGCGGGAGGGCCGTTCACCGGGGAGCTGTTTTTT
TRBJ2-5 | many | TRBD2 | TRBV4-3 | CASSQGTSGQETQYF | TGCGCCAGCAGCCAGGGGACTAGCGGCCAAGAGACCCAGTACTTC
TRBJ1-2 | few | TRBD1 | TRBV11-2 | CASSVERQGVNYGYTF | TGTGCCAGCAGCGTTGAACGACAGGGAGTGAACTATGGCTACACCTTC
TRBJ2-5 | many | TRBD2 | TRBV5-1 | CASSEPGLAGEETQYF | TGCGCCAGCAGCGAACCGGGACTAGCGGGGGAGGAGACCCAGTACTTC
TRBJ2-7 | many | - | TRBV4-2 | CASSQDPPYEQYF | TGTGCCAGCAGCCAAGATCCGCCCTACGAGCAGTACTTC
TRBJ2-5 | - | TRBD2 | TRBV15 | CATSGAGTSATQYF | TGTGCCACCAGCGGGGCGGGGACTAGCGCGACCCAGTACTTC
TRBJ1-5 | many | - | TRBV5-1 | CASSLVQGGQPQHF | TGCGCCAGCAGCTTGGTTCAGGGTGGGCAGCCCCAGCATTTT
TRBJ1-2 | many | - | TRBV7-8 | CASSLEPGNYGYTF | TGTGCCAGCAGCTTAGAACCCGGGAACTATGGCTACACCTTC
TRBJ2-7 | - | - | TRBV5-1 | CASSLRMQYF | TGCGCCAGCAGCTTACGGATGCAGTACTTC
TRBJ1-5 | once | - | TRBV20-1 | CSANALAGNQPQHF | TGCAGTGCTAATGCACTAGCAGGCAATCAGCCCCAGCATTTT
TRBJ1-4 | few | TRBD1 | TRBV30 | CACRQGAGEKLFF | TGTGCCTGCCGACAGGGCGCGGGGGAAAAACTGTTTTTT
TRBJ2-7 | many | TRBD1 | TRBV15 | CATSPSGTGSNEQYF | TGTGCCACCAGCCCAAGCGGGACAGGGTCCAACGAGCAGTACTTC
TRBJ2-2 | - | - | TRBV10-3 | CAISRTVNTGELFF | TGTGCCATCAGTCGGACGGTGAACACCGGGGAGCTGTTTTTT
TRBJ2-7 | many | TRBD2 | TRBV4-1 | CASSHTSAPRDEQYF | TGCGCCAGCAGCCATACTAGCGCCCCGAGGGACGAGCAGTACTTC
TRBJ2-3 | - | TRBD2 | TRBV20-1 | CSASGQREMSDTQYF | TGCAGTGCTAGCGGCCAGCGGGAGATGTCAGATACGCAGTATTTT
TRBJ2-7 | - | - | TRBV27 | CASSLRWSGTGELYF | TGTGCCAGCAGTTTACGTTGGTCGGGCACCGGGGAGCTGTACTTC
TRBJ2-2 | - | - | TRBV7-6 | CASSSTGVGTGELFF | TGTGCCAGCAGCTCGACGGGAGTTGGCACCGGGGAGCTGTTTTTT
TRBJ1-1 | many | - | TRBV7-3 | CASRSTENTEAFF | TGTGCCAGCAGGTCGACAGAGAACACTGAAGCTTTCTTT
TRBJ2-5 | many | - | TRBV4-3 | CASSQLGSKTQYF | TGCGCCAGCAGCCAACTCGGGAGTAAGACCCAGTACTTC
TRBJ2-5 | many | TRBD2 | TRBV5-6 | CASSDELAGLETQYF | TGTGCCAGCAGCGACGAGCTAGCGGGGCTAGAGACCCAGTACTTC
TRBJ2-7 | many | - | TRBV7-2 | CASSPLLAGQYF | TGTGCCAGCAGCCCACTATTGGCGGGTCAGTACTTC
TRBJ1-6 | once | TRBD1 | TRBV15 | CATSSYGGQGIGPLHF | TGTGCCACCAGCAGTTATGGGGGACAGGGAATCGGACCCCTCCACTTT
TRBJ1-1 | - | - | TRBV7-2 | CASSLLGSTEAFF | TGTGCCAGCAGCTTATTGGGAAGTACTGAAGCTTTCTTT
TRBJ1-5 | many | - | TRBV6-2/TRBV6-3 | CAISGKGQPQHF | TGTGCCATCTCAGGGAAGGGACAGCCCCAGCATTTT
TRBJ2-7 | many | - | TRBV7-9 | CASSLSSLYSSYEQYF | TGTGCCAGCTCACTTTCGTCCCTCTACAGCTCCTACGAGCAGTACTTC
TRBJ2-7 | many | - | TRBV12-3/TRBV12-4 | CASSSDAIFSYEQYF | TGTGCCAGCAGTTCGGACGCGATTTTCTCCTACGAGCAGTACTTC
TRBJ2-5 | many | - | TRBV24-1 | CATSDWPKEAQYF | TGTGCCACCAGTGATTGGCCCAAGGAGGCCCAGTACTTC
TRBJ1-3 | - | - | TRBV7-8 | CASSLGTLGNTIYF | TGTGCCAGCAGCTTGGGGACCCTCGGAAACACCATATATTTT
TRBJ1-1 | - | - | TRBV30 | CAWSVLGGTAFF | TGTGCCTGGAGTGTCCTCGGGGGAACAGCTTTCTTT
TRBJ1-2 | - | - | TRBV19 | CASIYPGNYGYTF | TGTGCCAGTATATACCCAGGGAACTATGGCTACACCTTC
TRBJ2-7 | many | TRBD2 | TRBV5-8 | CASSLRAGGYEQYF | TGTGCCAGCAGCTTGCGAGCGGGAGGCTACGAGCAGTACTTC
TRBJ2-6 | - | - | TRBV11-2 | CASSLQGRANVLTF | TGTGCCAGCAGCTTACAAGGGAGGGCCAACGTCCTGACTTTC
TRBJ1-1 | few | - | TRBV6-2/TRBV6-3 | CASNIQSWVPNTEAFF | TGTGCCAGCAACATCCAATCGTGGGTCCCGAACACTGAAGCTTTCTTT
TRBJ2-1 | - | TRBD2 | TRBV7-9 | CASSHGGGASKFF | TGTGCCAGCAGCCACGGGGGGGGCGCTAGCAAGTTCTTC
TRBJ2-2 | few | - | TRBV6-2/TRBV6-3 | CARVGGGELFF | TGTGCCAGAGTAGGAGGCGGGGAGCTGTTTTTT
TRBJ2-5 | - | - | TRBV19 | CATRQAETQYF | TGTGCCACCCGACAGGCGGAGACCCAGTACTTC
TRBJ2-1 | - | TRBD2 | TRBV7-9 | CASSRRAAGAYNEQFF | TGTGCCAGCAGCCGCAGGGCAGCGGGAGCTTACAATGAGCAGTTCTTC
TRBJ2-5 | many | - | TRBV2 | CASRDHSGQETQYF | TGTGCCAGCAGGGACCATAGCGGCCAAGAGACCCAGTACTTC
TRBJ1-4 | - | - | TRBV20-1 | CSARPGANEKLFF | TGCAGTGCTAGACCTGGGGCTAATGAAAAACTGTTTTTT
TRBJ2-5 | many | - | TRBV12-3/TRBV12-4 | CASSLEIAQETQYF | TGTGCCAGCAGTTTAGAAATCGCCCAAGAGACCCAGTACTTC
TRBJ2-7 | many | TRBD2 | TRBV7-2 | CASRLASGGIYEQYF | TGTGCCAGCAGGCTTGCTAGCGGGGGGATCTACGAGCAGTACTTC
TRBJ1-5 | many | - | TRBV20-1 | CSARRAGGSNQPQHF | TGCAGTGCTAGAAGGGCGGGGGGTAGCAATCAGCCCCAGCATTTT
TRBJ1-2 | many | - | TRBV6-1 | CASSEGSFNYGYTF | TGTGCCAGCAGTGAAGGCAGTTTCAACTATGGCTACACCTTC
TRBJ1-1 | - | - | TRBV7-9 | CASSFWDTESPEAFF | TGTGCCAGCAGCTTTTGGGACACGGAGAGCCCTGAAGCTTTCTTT
TRBJ2-7 | few | - | TRBV30 | CAWSVVVSNEQYF | TGTGCCTGGAGTGTAGTGGTCAGCAACGAGCAGTACTTC
TRBJ1-1 | many | - | TRBV4-1 | CASSQSTDTEAFF | TGCGCCAGCAGCCAATCGACAGACACTGAAGCTTTCTTT
TRBJ2-5 | - | - | TRBV7-2 | CASSLGRAWETQYF | TGTGCCAGCAGCTTAGGGAGGGCCTGGGAGACCCAGTACTTC
TRBJ1-6 | many | - | TRBV9 | CASSVRRVNSPLHF | TGTGCCAGCAGCGTACGCAGGGTAAATTCACCCCTCCACTTT
TRBJ2-7 | - | - | TRBV29-1 | CSVGRGFLQYF | TGCAGCGTTGGACGGGGGTTTTTACAGTACTTC
TRBJ2-5 | - | TRBD2 | TRBV25-1 | CASRDWTSGFQETQYF | TGTGCCAGCAGGGATTGGACTAGCGGCTTCCAAGAGACCCAGTACTTC
TRBJ2-3 | - | - | TRBV20-1 | CSARDRAVYTDTQYF | TGCAGTGCTAGAGACCGAGCGGTATACACAGATACGCAGTATTTT
TRBJ1-1 | many | - | TRBV20-1 | CSAIEGTNTEAFF | TGCAGTGCTATTGAGGGGACGAACACTGAAGCTTTCTTT